This TCR beta chain is drawn from a study of response to subunit inactivated influenza vaccine. MiXCR was run by TCRdb on the RT-PCR reads, yielding one entry per CDR3 protein. This sample has hundreds of thousands of distinct CDR3 sequences, with about 11% found just once. These data were also reused for a study on T cells expressing NK-cell markers. That work adds: Generation of TCR beta cDNA was performed by 5'RACE template switching incorporating UMIs. Repertoires of TCR beta were obtained from T cells sorted as CD3+CD56+NKG2C+, CD3+CD56+NKG2C- and CD3+CD56-NKG2C+. Serological testing identified most of the eight sequenced donors as HCMV-seropositive and one as seronegative. Also leading the CD3+CD56-NKG2C+ fraction in a handful of donors were these clonotypes.

The clonotype comes from a man aged 50 to 60 who received an inactivated influenza vaccine. Here the sequenced sample was PBMCs from blood, taken on the day of vaccination.

The CDR3 coding sequence is TGCAGTGCTGGAACCCAAGAGACCCAGTACTTC. This codes for CSAGTQETQYF. The chain links TRBV20-1 to TRBJ2-5, with D hard to call. V lost 5 bases and J 1 base, leaving 5 bases between the germline ends. CDR3 length: 11 amino acids. CDR1 and CDR2 from the germline V gene are DFQATT and SNEGSKA (reference sequence).